This is a list of T cell receptor beta chains from one sample in a study of technical replicates of blood from a handful of donors. Profiling relied on immunoSEQ multiplex PCR, and the TCRdb table lists in-frame clones only, not all of them. The sample records approximately 69,000 clones, about 96% being singletons. The sequenced sample consisted of T cells isolated from PBMCs. The receptors were gathered from a human donor in good health. The CDR3 runs from the conserved cysteine through the conserved F or W. Each record gives: J gene, V gene, CDR3 protein.

TRBJ2-1,TRBV28,CASGLAGVQSVNEQFF
TRBJ1-2,TRBV28,CASSPPGQDVYGYTF
TRBJ2-5,TRBV5-1,CASSLDEGGETQYF
TRBJ1-1,TRBV7-3,CASSPSTLNTEAFF
TRBJ2-5,TRBV4-1,CASSQADLMDRGKTQYF
TRBJ2-3,TRBV7-3,CASSLRTITDTQYF
TRBJ2-7,TRBV4-2,CASSQEVTGVAYEQYF
TRBJ2-7,TRBV18,CASSIREGGSSYEQYF
TRBJ2-5,TRBV6-4,CASSGLAGGQETQYF
TRBJ2-1,TRBV6-4,CASSAADREGNEQFF
TRBJ1-2,TRBV7-9,CASRSGTGIVYTF
TRBJ2-5,TRBV6-6,CASSIQIETQYF
TRBJ2-7,TRBV7-9,CASSLGRADPTNLDF
TRBJ1-5,TRBV27,CASRDRGLGNQPQHF
TRBJ2-3,TRBV6-1,CASSEPLFQDTQYF
TRBJ1-2,TRBV7-8,CASSSARDRANYGYTF
TRBJ2-6,TRBV30,CAWTGMRSSGANVLTF
TRBJ1-2,TRBV18,CASSPEIGEAGYGYTF
TRBJ1-1,TRBV5-1,CASSLGRGNTEAFF
TRBJ1-1,TRBV7-9,CASSLAGEEAFF
TRBJ1-4,TRBV9,CASSPEGQGSEKLFF
TRBJ1-2,TRBV7-9,CASSTWTGTLNYGYTF
TRBJ1-2,TRBV30,CAWWEKGIYGYTF
TRBJ2-6,TRBV29-1,CSVEWWHSGANVLTF
TRBJ2-7,TRBV5-1,CASSRSAGDRLEQYF
TRBJ1-5,TRBV10-3,CAISNGRENQPQHF
TRBJ2-2,TRBV11-2,CASSNKGELFF
TRBJ1-5,TRBV28,CASRGQGLFYSNQPQHF
TRBJ2-7,TRBV28,CASSELTGGTYEQYF